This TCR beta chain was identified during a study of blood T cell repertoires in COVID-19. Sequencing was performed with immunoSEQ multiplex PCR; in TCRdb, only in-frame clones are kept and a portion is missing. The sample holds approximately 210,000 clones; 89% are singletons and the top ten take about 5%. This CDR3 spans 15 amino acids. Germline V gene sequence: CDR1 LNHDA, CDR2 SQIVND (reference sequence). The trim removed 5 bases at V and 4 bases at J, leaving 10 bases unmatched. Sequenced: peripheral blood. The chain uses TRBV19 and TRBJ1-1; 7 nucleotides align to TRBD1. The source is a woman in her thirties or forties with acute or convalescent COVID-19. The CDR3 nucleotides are TGTGCCAGTAGTTGGAAACAGGGGTTCGGCACTGAAGCTTTCTTT. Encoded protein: CASSWKQGFGTEAFF.